This is a list of T cell receptor beta chains from one sample in a study of neoadjuvant anti-PD-1 for oral cavity cancer. Clones were sequenced by immunoSEQ multiplex PCR, and TCRdb holds only the in-frame ones, with some missing. The table has about 79,000 clones, 83% seen once. The input for sequencing was PBMCs, taken before nivolumab (anti-PD-1) treatment. Receptors were obtained from a person aged 40-85 years with oral cavity squamous cell carcinoma. Both conserved end residues are part of each CDR3. D genes are given only for firm matches. Clone size appears in some rows only: once, few, many, or a class for an expanded clone.

clone_size,j_call,v_call,cdr3_length,d_call,cdr3_aa,cdr3_nt
.,TRBJ2-6,TRBV6-6,15,.,CASTVGGPGANVLTF,TGTGCCAGCACCGTGGGGGGGCCCGGGGCCAACGTCCTGACTTTC
.,TRBJ1-1,TRBV7-9,12,.,CASSLGAFQAFF,TGTGCCAGCAGCTTAGGGGCGTTCCAAGCTTTCTTT
.,TRBJ1-5,TRBV11-2,13,.,CASSLGAKGPQHF,TGTGCCAGCAGCTTAGGGGCCAAGGGGCCCCAGCATTTT
.,TRBJ2-2,TRBV6-5,14,.,CASRPGANTGELFF,TGTGCCAGCAGGCCCGGTGCGAACACCGGGGAGCTGTTTTTT
.,TRBJ1-2,TRBV27,17,.,CASSSAETRRKWIGYTF,TGTGCCAGCAGTTCCGCCGAAACTAGACGAAAGTGGATCGGCTACACCTTC
.,TRBJ2-1,TRBV4-2,16,TRBD2,CASSQGSSGSWNEQFF,TGTGCCAGCAGCCAAGGTTCTAGCGGGAGTTGGAATGAGCAGTTCTTC
.,TRBJ1-1,TRBV7-9,15,TRBD1,CASSLGTGANTEAFF,TGTGCCAGCAGCTTAGGGACAGGGGCGAACACTGAAGCTTTCTTT
few,TRBJ1-2,TRBV5-1,16,TRBD1,CASSPLPGTGLYGYTF,TGCGCCAGCAGCCCTCTACCCGGGACAGGGCTGTATGGCTACACCTTC
.,TRBJ2-5,TRBV5-4,16,TRBD1,CASSPRAGGDLKTQYF,TGTGCCAGCAGCCCCAGGGCAGGGGGCGATTTAAAGACCCAGTACTTC
once,TRBJ2-7,TRBV5-1,14,TRBD2,CASTPSGSSYEQYF,TGCGCCAGCACCCCAAGCGGGAGCTCCTACGAGCAGTACTTC
.,TRBJ2-1,TRBV7-8,13,.,CASKPYTSNEQFF,TGTGCCAGCAAGCCTTATACCTCCAATGAGCAGTTCTTC
.,TRBJ2-5,TRBV5-1,13,.,CASTPSGKETQYF,TGCGCCAGCACACCGTCGGGAAAAGAGACCCAGTACTTC
.,TRBJ2-7,TRBV6-1,15,TRBD2,CATGAEASGTYEQYF,TGTGCCACCGGGGCCGAGGCTAGCGGGACCTACGAGCAGTACTTC
.,TRBJ2-1,TRBV5-4,13,.,CASSFLVGIEQFF,TGTGCCAGCAGCTTCTTGGTCGGGATTGAGCAGTTCTTC
.,TRBJ1-1,TRBV28,14,.,CASIGTHMNTEAFF,TGTGCCAGCATCGGTACACATATGAACACTGAAGCTTTCTTT
.,TRBJ2-1,TRBV7-2,16,TRBD2,CASSLGASGRINEQFF,TGTGCCAGCAGCTTAGGGGCTAGCGGGAGGATTAATGAGCAGTTCTTC
.,TRBJ1-5,TRBV7-9,18,TRBD1,CASSLATGTGDGNQPQHF,TGTGCCAGCAGCTTAGCTACCGGGACAGGGGACGGCAATCAGCCCCAGCATTTT
.,TRBJ1-4,TRBV4-1,17,TRBD1,CASSLLQGVTSNEKLFF,TGCGCCAGCAGCCTACTCCAGGGGGTAACGTCTAATGAAAAACTGTTTTTT
.,TRBJ1-2,TRBV25-1,14,TRBD1,CASSDGTGSSGYTF,TGTGCCAGCAGCGATGGGACAGGGAGCTCTGGCTACACCTTC
.,TRBJ2-7,TRBV6-5,15,TRBD2,CASSYAGVSSYEQYF,TGTGCCAGCAGTTACGCGGGGGTGAGCTCCTACGAGCAGTACTTC
.,TRBJ1-4,TRBV30,13,.,CAWSPQPYEKLFF,TGTGCCTGGAGTCCCCAACCATACGAAAAACTGTTTTTT
.,TRBJ1-5,TRBV7-3,13,.,CASSLQHNQPQHF,TGTGCCAGCAGCTTACAACACAATCAGCCCCAGCATTTT